The clone carrying this TCR beta chain was detected once. Sample time point: after neoadjuvant nivolumab, at surgical resection. CDR1 and CDR2 (germline): SGHRS, YFSETQ. The CDR3 spans 15 residues. V lost 5 bases and J lost 5; bases outside the gene matches: 7. The data were obtained in a study of neoadjuvant anti-PD-1 for oral cavity cancer. The table came from immunoSEQ multiplex PCR; TCRdb's copy has only in-frame clones and leaves some out. The sample records 9,500 to 15,000 clones, over 55% being singletons. This TCR was sampled from a person aged 35-79 years with oral cavity squamous cell carcinoma. The chain is built from TRBV5-1 and TRBJ2-4; TRBD2 agrees at 10 bases. Sequenced material: PBMCs, taken after nivolumab (anti-PD-1) treatment. Written as DNA, the CDR3 is TGCGCCAGCAGGTGGAGCGGGGGGGCCGAAAACATTCAGTACTTC. Protein: CASRWSGGAENIQYF.